The 21 T cell receptor beta chains below all came from one sample that was sequenced in a study of human T cells and chemical hapten exposure. TCRdb fed the RACE reads into MiXCR, producing one record per CDR3 protein. The table records around 120,000 distinct CDR3 sequences, approximately 11% of them present only once. Time point: patch test 1, 2 weeks after DPC sensitization. Indicated treatment: therapeutic diphenylcyclopropenone sensitization with weekly scalp DPC. The sequences come from whole blood, collected in connection with sensitization to the hapten diphenylcyclopropenone (DPC). The receptors shown here come from a woman aged 40 to 49 with alopecia areata. Some clones in this sample may be carry-over from other donors' samples.

This clonotype was counted ten times or more. The V gene is TRBV20-1, the J gene TRBJ2-5; possibly TRBD2 for D (6 bases). The germline gives CDR1 DFQATT, CDR2 SNEGSKA (reference sequence). The CDR3 has 16 amino acids. Trimming cost V 0 bases and J 3 bases, with 17 bases left between them. The CDR3 loop reads CSARDGPGVGKETQYF. The CDR3 DNA follows: TGCAGTGCTAGAGATGGTCCGGGGGTGGGGAAAGAGACCCAGTACTTC.

The chain links TRBV9 to TRBJ2-3; D not certain. CDR3 length equals 15 residues. CDR1 is SGDLS and CDR2 is YYNGEE in the germline V gene. V was trimmed by 0 bases and J by 2 bases, leaving 10 bases between them. CDR3 amino acids: CASSVGSGYTDTQYF. The CDR3 nucleotides are TGTGCCAGCAGCGTAGGGTCGGGCTACACAGATACGCAGTATTTT.

This clonotype appeared many times. The V call is TRBV6-1, the J call TRBJ2-5; D is ambiguous. CDR1 MNHNS and CDR2 SASEGT come from the germline V gene. V lost 6 bases and J lost 7, with 15 bases in between. This CDR3 has 13 residues. CDR3: CASSPAETGTQYF. As DNA, the CDR3 is TGTGCCAGCAGCCCGGCAGAGACGGGGACCCAGTACTTC.

Many counts were recorded for this clonotype. This chain uses TRBV7-9 with TRBJ1-4; D unclear. In germline, CDR1 is SEHNR, CDR2 FQNEAQ (reference sequence). Trimming removed 5 bases at V and 7 bases at J, with 11 bases between. The CDR3 sequence is 13 residues long. In nucleotides, the CDR3 is TGTGCCAGCAGCCCCCCGAGTACTGAAAAACTGTTTTTT. It is translated as CASSPPSTEKLFF.

The chain couples TRBV4-3 to TRBJ2-3; TRBD2 aligns across 10 bases. V trimming: 0 bases; J trimming: 3 bases; junction bases outside the gene matches: 6. The CDR3 spans 17 residues. CDR1 and CDR2 (germline): LGHNA, YSLEER. CDR3 in amino acids: CASSQDHLAGATDTQYF. DNA of the CDR3: TGCGCCAGCAGCCAAGATCACCTAGCGGGGGCTACAGATACGCAGTATTTT.

This clonotype was counted a few times. CDR3 bases: TGTGCCAGCAGCCCCTGGACAGGTGGAGGCAATCAGCCCCAGCATTTT. It yields the protein CASSPWTGGGNQPQHF. The chain employs TRBV7-9 and TRBJ1-5; 7 nucleotides line up with TRBD1. Germline CDR1 SEHNR, CDR2 FQNEAQ (reference sequence). V trimming: 5 bases; J trimming: 2 bases; junction bases outside the gene matches: 9. The CDR3 totals 16 residues.

The genes are TRBV2 and TRBJ1-5; no definite D call. The V gene's germline CDR1 is SNHLY and CDR2 FYNNEI. The length of the CDR3 is 14 residues. The V and J ends lost 4 bases and 3 bases respectively, with 10 bases between them. The CDR3 loop is CASSVEVINQPQHF. In DNA, the CDR3 is TGTGCCAGCAGTGTTGAGGTTATCAATCAGCCCCAGCATTTT.

This clonotype was detected many times. The chain joins TRBV10-3 to TRBJ1-6; weak D call: TRBD1 (5 bases). CDR3 length equals 14 residues. The V gene lost 6 bases and the J gene lost 7 bases, with 13 bases spanning the gap. The V gene's germline CDR1 is ENHRY and CDR2 SYGVKD. Written as DNA, the CDR3 is TGTGCCATCAGGGCCGGGACTGACAATTCACCCCTCCACTTT. Translating it yields CAIRAGTDNSPLHF.

In its sample, this clonotype was seen a few times. V and J are TRBV20-1 and TRBJ2-3; 7 bases are a match to TRBD2. The length of the CDR3 is 14 residues. Trimming took 6 bases from V and 3 from J; bases not matched to a gene: 9. In germline, CDR1 is DFQATT, CDR2 SNEGSKA (reference sequence). The CDR3 loop reads CSARRAGVTDTQYF. The CDR3, as DNA: TGCAGTGCCCGGAGGGCGGGAGTAACAGATACGCAGTATTTT.

The CDR3 reads CAISDKVGSSTDTQYF. CDR3 sequence (DNA): TGTGCCATCAGTGACAAAGTGGGGTCTAGCACAGATACGCAGTATTTT. J is TRBJ2-3 and V is TRBV10-3, with D uncertain. The V end lost 3 bases, the J end lost 0 bases, and 13 bases lay between the germline ends. CDR1 is ENHRY, CDR2 SYGVKD, per germline. The CDR3 is made up of 16 amino acids.

This clonotype was seen a handful of times. The rearrangement links TRBV5-1 to TRBJ2-3; D may be TRBD1 or TRBD2 (5 bases each). V was trimmed by 4 bases and J by 11 bases, leaving 29 bases between them. Germline CDR1 and CDR2: SGHRS and YFSETQ. CDR3 length: 17 residues. As DNA, the CDR3 is TGCGCCAGCAGCCCAGATCCACGGCAGGGAGCGGCGGGCAAGCAGTATTTT. Translating gives CASSPDPRQGAAGKQYF. The whole variable domain, filled in from reference TRBV5-1 and TRBJ2-3, reads KAGVTQTPRYLIKTRGQQVTLSCSPISGHRSVSWYQQTPGQGLQFLFEYFSETQRNKGNFPGRFSGRQFSNSRSEMNVSTLELGDSALYLCASSPDPRQGAAGKQYFGPGTRLTVL.

This clonotype was counted ten times or more. J is TRBJ1-1 and V is TRBV10-3; D is perhaps TRBD1 (6 bases). The CDR3 loop spans 16 amino acids. Germline assignment: CDR1 ENHRY and CDR2 SYGVKD. V was clipped by 2 bases and J by 6 bases, with 19 bases between them. CDR3 protein: CAISERKGGPGSEAFF. For the CDR3, the DNA is TGTGCCATCAGTGAGAGAAAGGGGGGCCCCGGCTCTGAAGCTTTCTTT.

This clonotype was seen ten or more times. The gene calls are TRBV30 and TRBJ2-1; D not resolved. Germline V lookup: CDR1 GTSNPN, CDR2 SVGIG (reference sequence). Deletions cut 6 bases from V and 2 bases from J, with 23 bases between. The CDR3 covers 17 residues. This chain's CDR3 is CACPKGSNGEPYNEQFF. CDR3 DNA sequence: TGTGCCTGCCCCAAAGGGTCGAATGGGGAACCCTACAATGAGCAGTTCTTC. The variable domain in full, with the rest retrieved from reference TRBV30 and TRBJ2-1, is SQTIHQWPATLVQPVGSPLSLECTVEGTSNPNLYWYRQAAGRGLQLLFYSVGIGQISSEVPQNLSASRPQDRQFILSSKKLLLSDSGFYLCACPKGSNGEPYNEQFFGPGTRLTVL.

This clonotype has at least ten counts. The J gene is TRBJ2-1, the V gene TRBV4-1, with D perhaps matching TRBD2 (6 bases). The CDR3 has 14 residues. V gave up 3 bases and J gave up 0 bases, with 6 bases separating them. In germline, CDR1 is MGHRA, CDR2 YSYEKL. The CDR3 spells CASSQRGSYNEQFF. The CDR3 DNA reads as TGCGCCAGCAGCCAGCGGGGCTCCTACAATGAGCAGTTCTTC.

This clonotype has only a few counts. The chain carries TRBV30 and TRBJ1-6; possibly TRBD1 for D (6 bases). Trimming took 2 bases from V and 9 from J, leaving 20 bases between them. CDR3 length equals 16 residues. Germline CDR1 and CDR2: GTSNPN and SVGIG (reference sequence). Written as DNA, the CDR3 is TGTGCCTGGAGTCATAAACGGGGGGGGCGCAGTTCACCCCTCCACTTT. It encodes CAWSHKRGGRSSPLHF.

Many counts were recorded for this clonotype. The V and J genes are TRBV11-3 and TRBJ2-2, with a possible D match to TRBD1 (6 bases). Germline V gene lookup returns CDR1 SGHNT and CDR2 YENEEA. V gave up 5 bases and J gave up 8 bases, with 15 bases separating them. The CDR3 length is 14 residues. The CDR3 sequence: CASSTRLGAGELFF. CDR3 sequence (DNA): TGTGCCAGCAGCACCCGATTGGGGGCAGGGGAGCTGTTTTTT. Combining the CDR3 with reference TRBV11-3 and TRBJ2-2 gives the whole variable domain EAGVVQSPRYKIIEKKQPVAFWCNPISGHNTLYWYLQNLGQGPELLIRYENEEAVDDSQLPKDRFSAERLKGVDSTLKIQPAELGDSAVYLCASSTRLGAGELFFGEGSRLTVL.

The chain is built from TRBV4-1 and TRBJ2-3; D not certain. V gave up 3 bases and J gave up 3 bases, with 7 bases separating them. Germline assignment: CDR1 MGHRA and CDR2 YSYEKL. CDR3 length: 13 amino acids. The CDR3 DNA follows: TGCGCCAGCAGCCAGCTCCGTACAGATACGCAGTATTTT. It yields the protein CASSQLRTDTQYF.

The gene calls are TRBV6-2 or TRBV6-3 and TRBJ1-1, with D possibly being TRBD1 (6 bases). With 8 bases removed from V and 3 bases from J, the gap between germline ends came to 22 bases. The CDR3 has 16 amino acids. The germline V gene has CDR1 MNHEY and CDR2 SVGEGT. CDR3: CASGSPPGPGDTEAFF. The CDR3 DNA reads TGTGCCAGCGGTTCTCCCCCCGGGCCAGGGGACACTGAAGCTTTCTTT.

Remarks on this clonotype: This may arise from a read error, as a much more abundant clone is one base away. The J gene is TRBJ1-3, the V gene TRBV4-2, with TRBD1 identical over 9 bases. Germline loops: CDR1 LGHNA, CDR2 YNFKEQ. V lost 8 bases, J lost 7 bases, and 24 bases stayed unmatched. The CDR3 runs to 19 residues. This chain's CDR3 is CASCPFPGQGSGKRNTIYF. The DNA of the CDR3 is TGTGCCAGCTGCCCCTTCCCGGGACAGGGTTCGGGTAAGAGGAACACCATATATTTT.

This clonotype showed up many times. The rearrangement uses TRBV28 and TRBJ2-7; D call uncertain. The V gene lost 4 bases and the J gene lost 4 bases, with 5 bases spanning the gap. CDR1 is MDHEN, CDR2 SYDVKM, per germline. The CDR3 loop spans 11 amino acids. The CDR3 coding sequence is TGTGCCAGCAGTTCTAAATACGAGCAGTACTTC. This codes for CASSSKYEQYF.

This clonotype turned up a few times. The chain couples TRBV6-1 to TRBJ1-5; D gene ambiguous. Germline values: CDR1 MNHNS, CDR2 SASEGT. This CDR3 has 14 amino acids. Deletions cut 1 base from V and 1 base from J, with 5 bases between. The CDR3 nucleotides read TGTGCCAGCAGTGAAGGGCTGAGCAATCAGCCCCAGCATTTT. As protein: CASSEGLSNQPQHF.